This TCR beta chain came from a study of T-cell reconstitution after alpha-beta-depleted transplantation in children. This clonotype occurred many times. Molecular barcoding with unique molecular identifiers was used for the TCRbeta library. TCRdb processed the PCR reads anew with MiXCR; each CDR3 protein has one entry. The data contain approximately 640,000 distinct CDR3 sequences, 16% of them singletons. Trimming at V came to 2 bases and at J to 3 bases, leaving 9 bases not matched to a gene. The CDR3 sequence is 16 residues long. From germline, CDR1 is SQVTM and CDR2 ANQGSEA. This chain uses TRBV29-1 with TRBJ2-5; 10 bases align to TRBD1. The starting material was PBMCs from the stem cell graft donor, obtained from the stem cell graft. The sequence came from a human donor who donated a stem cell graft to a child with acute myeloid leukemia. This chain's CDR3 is CSVEQTTGTGEETQYF. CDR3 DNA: TGCAGCGTTGAACAAACTACCGGGACAGGGGAAGAGACCCAGTACTTC.